This T cell receptor (beta chain) came from a study of CD8 T cells in ankylosing spondylitis. General observations from the study: Some motif variants had been reported before (in reactive arthritis synovial fluid and blood). Within matched ankylosing spondylitis synovial fluid, disease-linked clones were reportedly significantly enriched. There was a TCR beta motif, made of roughly eight highly homologous variants, that appeared characteristic of ankylosing spondylitis blood.

A quantitative 5'-RACE method, one with molecular barcodes, was used to make TCR beta libraries. TCRdb reprocessed the 5' RACE reads via MiXCR and lists one record per CDR3 protein. There are some 840,000 distinct CDR3 sequences in the sample; approximately 12% occur only once, and more than 0.5% lies in the top ten. The CDR3 covers 12 residues. Germline V gene data show CDR1 as MNHEY and CDR2 as SMNVEV (reference sequence). V lost 3 bases, J lost 10 bases, and 2 bases stayed unmatched. This clonotype was seen once. As yet, its antigen is unknown. What was sequenced was blood, either unsorted or a sorted T cell fraction (not recorded which). The chain couples TRBV27 to TRBJ2-1, with 8 bases matching TRBD2. The clonotype was recovered from a male donor with ankylosing spondylitis. In DNA, the CDR3 is TGTGCCAGCAGTTTCCTAGCGGGCGAGCAGTTCTTC. It encodes CASSFLAGEQFF.